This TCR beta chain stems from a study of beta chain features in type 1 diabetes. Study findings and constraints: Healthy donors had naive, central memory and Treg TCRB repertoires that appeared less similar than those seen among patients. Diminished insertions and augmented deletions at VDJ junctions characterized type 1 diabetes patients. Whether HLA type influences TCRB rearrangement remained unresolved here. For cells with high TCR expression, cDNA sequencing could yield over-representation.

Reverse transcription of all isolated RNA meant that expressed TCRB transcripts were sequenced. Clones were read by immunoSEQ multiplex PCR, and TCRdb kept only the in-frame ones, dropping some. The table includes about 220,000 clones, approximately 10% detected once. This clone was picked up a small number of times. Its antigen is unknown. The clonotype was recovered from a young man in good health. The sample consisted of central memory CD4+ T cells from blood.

The CDR3 region has the DNA TGTGCCAGCAGTTACTCCTGGGACAGGAACACTGAAGCTTTCTTT. This encodes CASSYSWDRNTEAFF. This chain uses TRBV6-6 with TRBJ1-1; 7 bases align to TRBD1. Trimming removed 0 bases from V and 1 base from J; junction bases left unmatched: 2. Germline values: CDR1 MNHNY, CDR2 SVGAGI (reference sequence). CDR3 length equals 15 residues.